These 3 T cell receptor beta chains were all obtained from the same sample, sequenced in a study of Ad26.COV2.S vaccination and SARS-CoV-2 variants. Treatment defined: around 19 received Ad26.COV2.S at low or high dose, single or two shots; five or six received placebo; per-sample allocation not given. The samples date from day 63 after the first vaccine or placebo injection. Method: immunoSEQ multiplex PCR; TCRdb's copy keeps in-frame clones and lacks some. Among roughly 330,000 clones, under 90% were seen once, and the ten largest hold around 5.5%. The sample in question was peripheral blood, obtained in a trial of Ad26.COV2.S vaccine versus placebo. The receptors stem from a person between 18 and 59 years old who received the Ad26.COV2.S COVID-19 vaccine or a placebo.

This chain connects TRBV12-2 to TRBJ2-7; the listed D gene, TRBD2, was not tested against the DNA. TRBV12-2 is recorded as a pseudogene. The CDR3 has 13 amino acids. The CDR3 region has the DNA TGTGCAAGTCGCTTGAGAGTCTCCTACGAGCAGTACTTC. Encoded protein: CASRLRVSYEQYF.

This chain uses TRBV5-1 with TRBJ2-3, with D possibly TRBD1 on 6 matching bases. Looked up from germline, CDR1 is SGHRS and CDR2 is YFSETQ. This CDR3 is 14 amino acids long. Trimming stripped 0 bases from V and 1 base from J, with 6 bases between. CDR3 coding DNA: TGCGCCAGCAGCTTGGACAGGGGCACAGATACGCAGTATTTT. It yields the protein CASSLDRGTDTQYF.

The chain combines TRBV3-1 (or the pseudogene TRBV3-2) with TRBJ1-2, with D possibly TRBD1 on 5 matching bases. The V end lost 4 bases, the J end lost 5 bases, and 23 bases lay between the germline ends. Germline lookup yields CDR1 LGHDT and CDR2 YNNKEL (reference sequence). This CDR3 contains 17 residues. In DNA form, the CDR3 reads TGTGCCAGCAGCCCCCAAGTTAAGCCGGGGGGGTGGTATGGCTACACCTTC. Amino acids: CASSPQVKPGGWYGYTF.